This T cell receptor beta chain was recovered during a study of blood T cell repertoires in COVID-19. Looking at the study overall: Sources were T cells, B-cell-depleted T cells, or PBMCs; the material itself was cDNA or gDNA.

Per the authors' pipeline: Estimates of nucleated cell counts were drawn from the amplification of reference gene primers. Sequenced by immunoSEQ multiplex PCR; TCRdb stores in-frame clones only, minus some. V and J calls and clone size are copied from that table; D and trimming were computed from the DNA. The sample has about 46,000 clones; 80% to 90% are singletons. V lost 4 bases, J lost 6 bases, and 10 bases lay in between. The length of the CDR3 is 12 residues. Material for sequencing was peripheral blood. The chain has TRBV5-3 and TRBJ1-1; D is uncertain. TRBV5-3 is labeled an ORF, and its function is uncertain. The sequence came from a human donor in a cohort sampled during active COVID-19. The donor label of this sample is uncertain. CDR3 in amino acids: CARSTPVSEAFF. Written as DNA, the CDR3 is TGTGCCAGAAGCACCCCGGTATCTGAAGCTTTCTTT.